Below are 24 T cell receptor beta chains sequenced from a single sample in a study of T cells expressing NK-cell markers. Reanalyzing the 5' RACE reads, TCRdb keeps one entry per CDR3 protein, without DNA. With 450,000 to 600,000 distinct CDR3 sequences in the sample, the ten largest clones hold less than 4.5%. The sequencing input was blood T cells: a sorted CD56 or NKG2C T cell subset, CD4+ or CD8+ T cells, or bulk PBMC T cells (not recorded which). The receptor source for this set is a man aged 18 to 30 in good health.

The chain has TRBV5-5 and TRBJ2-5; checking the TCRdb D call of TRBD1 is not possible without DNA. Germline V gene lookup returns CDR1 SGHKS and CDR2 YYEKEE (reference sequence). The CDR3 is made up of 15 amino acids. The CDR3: CASSLDYAGGETQYF.

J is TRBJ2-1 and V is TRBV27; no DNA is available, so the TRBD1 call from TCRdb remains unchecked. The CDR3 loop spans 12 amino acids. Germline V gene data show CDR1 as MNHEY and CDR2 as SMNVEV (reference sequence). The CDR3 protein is CASSFDSRTLFF.

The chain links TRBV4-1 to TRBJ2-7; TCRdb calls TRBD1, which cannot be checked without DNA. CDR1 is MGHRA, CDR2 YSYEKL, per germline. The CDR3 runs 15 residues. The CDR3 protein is CASSHMDRENYEQYF.

The CDR3 sequence: CSARAGTSGRAMSYNEQFF. This chain connects TRBV20-1 to TRBJ2-1; TCRdb's D call of TRBD2 is untestable without DNA. Germline V gene sequence: CDR1 DFQATT, CDR2 SNEGSKA (reference sequence). The CDR3 consists of 19 residues.

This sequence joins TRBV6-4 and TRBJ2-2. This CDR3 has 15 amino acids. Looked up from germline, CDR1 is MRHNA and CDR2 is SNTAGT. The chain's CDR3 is CASSRQGTLTGELFF.

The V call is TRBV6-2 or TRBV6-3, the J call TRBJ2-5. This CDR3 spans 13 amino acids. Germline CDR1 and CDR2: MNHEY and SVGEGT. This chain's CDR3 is CASSLQSQETQYF.

The CDR3 is CASRNSGGEFF. V usage is TRBV6-6 and J usage is TRBJ2-1; with no DNA, the TCRdb D assignment of TRBD1 cannot be verified. The CDR3 has 11 amino acids. Germline CDR1 MNHNY, CDR2 SVGAGI (reference sequence).

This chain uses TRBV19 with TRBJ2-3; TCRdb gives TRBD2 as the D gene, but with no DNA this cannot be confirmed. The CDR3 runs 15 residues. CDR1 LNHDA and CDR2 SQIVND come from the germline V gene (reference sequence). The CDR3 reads CASSREGAVADTQYF.

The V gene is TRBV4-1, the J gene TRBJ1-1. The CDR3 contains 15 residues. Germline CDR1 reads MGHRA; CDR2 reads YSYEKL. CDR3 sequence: CASSRSWTMNTEAFF.

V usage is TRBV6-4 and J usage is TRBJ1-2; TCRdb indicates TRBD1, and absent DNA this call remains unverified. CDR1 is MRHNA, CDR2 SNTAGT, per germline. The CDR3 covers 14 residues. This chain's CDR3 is CASSPGGLGYGYTF.

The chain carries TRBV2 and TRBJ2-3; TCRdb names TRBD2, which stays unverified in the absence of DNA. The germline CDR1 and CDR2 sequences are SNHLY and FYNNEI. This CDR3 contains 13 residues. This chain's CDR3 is CASSTGRIDTQYF.

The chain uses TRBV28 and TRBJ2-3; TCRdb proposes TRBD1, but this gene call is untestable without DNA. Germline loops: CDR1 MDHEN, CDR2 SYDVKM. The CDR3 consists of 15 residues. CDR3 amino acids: CASSAWTRTTDTQYF. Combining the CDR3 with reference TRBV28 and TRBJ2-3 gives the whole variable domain DVKVTQSSRYLVKRTGEKVFLECVQDMDHENMFWYRQDPGLGLRLIYFSYDVKMKEKGDIPEGYSVSREKKERFSLILESASTNQTSMYLCASSAWTRTTDTQYFGPGTRLTVL.

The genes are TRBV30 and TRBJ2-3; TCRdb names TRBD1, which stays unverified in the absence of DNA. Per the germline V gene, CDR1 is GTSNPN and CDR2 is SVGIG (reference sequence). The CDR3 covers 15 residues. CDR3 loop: CASSPLQGATDTQYF.

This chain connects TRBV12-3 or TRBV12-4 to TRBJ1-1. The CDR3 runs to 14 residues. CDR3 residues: CASSLMGRVLGAFF.

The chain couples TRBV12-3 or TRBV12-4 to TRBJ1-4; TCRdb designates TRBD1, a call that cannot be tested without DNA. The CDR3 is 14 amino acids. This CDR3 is CASSSRVLGEKLFF.

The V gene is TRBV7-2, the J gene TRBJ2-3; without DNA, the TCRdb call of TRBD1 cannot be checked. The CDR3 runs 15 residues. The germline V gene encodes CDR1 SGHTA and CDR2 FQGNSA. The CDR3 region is CASSPEGDGTDTQYF.

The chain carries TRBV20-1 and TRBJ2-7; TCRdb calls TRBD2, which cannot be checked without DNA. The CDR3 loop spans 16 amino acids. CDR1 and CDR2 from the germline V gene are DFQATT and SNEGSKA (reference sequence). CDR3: CSASLPAGPNLYEQYF.

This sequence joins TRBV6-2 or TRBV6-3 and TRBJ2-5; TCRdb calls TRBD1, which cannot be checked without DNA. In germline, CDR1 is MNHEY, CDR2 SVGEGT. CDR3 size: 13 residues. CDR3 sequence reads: CASSWGQSETQYF.

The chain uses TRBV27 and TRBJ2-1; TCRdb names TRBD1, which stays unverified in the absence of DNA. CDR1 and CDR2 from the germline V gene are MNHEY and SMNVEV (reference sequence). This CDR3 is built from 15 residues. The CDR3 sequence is CASSPGRRLGNEQFF.

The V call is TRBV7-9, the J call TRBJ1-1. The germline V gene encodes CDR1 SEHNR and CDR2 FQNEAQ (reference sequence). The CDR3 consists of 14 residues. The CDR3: CASSLGRSSTEAFF. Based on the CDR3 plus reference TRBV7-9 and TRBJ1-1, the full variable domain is DTGVSQNPRHKITKRGQNVTFRCDPISEHNRLYWYRQTLGQGPEFLTYFQNEAQLEKSRLLSDRFSAERPKGSFSTLEIQRTEQGDSAMYLCASSLGRSSTEAFFGQGTRLTVV.

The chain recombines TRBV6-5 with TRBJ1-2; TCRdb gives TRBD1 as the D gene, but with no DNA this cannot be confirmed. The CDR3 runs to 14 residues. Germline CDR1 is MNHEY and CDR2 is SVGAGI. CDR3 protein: CASSLRQGNYGYTF.

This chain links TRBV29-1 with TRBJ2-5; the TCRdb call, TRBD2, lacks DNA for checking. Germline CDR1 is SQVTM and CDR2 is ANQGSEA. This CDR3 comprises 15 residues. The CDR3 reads CSVGGGLVRGETQYF.

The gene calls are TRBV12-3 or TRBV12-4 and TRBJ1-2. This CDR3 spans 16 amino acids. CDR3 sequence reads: CASRLTGASRVHGYTF.

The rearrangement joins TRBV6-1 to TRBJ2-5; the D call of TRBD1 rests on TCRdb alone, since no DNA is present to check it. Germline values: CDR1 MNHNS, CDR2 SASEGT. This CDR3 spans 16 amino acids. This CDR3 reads CASSQGVWDSQETQYF.